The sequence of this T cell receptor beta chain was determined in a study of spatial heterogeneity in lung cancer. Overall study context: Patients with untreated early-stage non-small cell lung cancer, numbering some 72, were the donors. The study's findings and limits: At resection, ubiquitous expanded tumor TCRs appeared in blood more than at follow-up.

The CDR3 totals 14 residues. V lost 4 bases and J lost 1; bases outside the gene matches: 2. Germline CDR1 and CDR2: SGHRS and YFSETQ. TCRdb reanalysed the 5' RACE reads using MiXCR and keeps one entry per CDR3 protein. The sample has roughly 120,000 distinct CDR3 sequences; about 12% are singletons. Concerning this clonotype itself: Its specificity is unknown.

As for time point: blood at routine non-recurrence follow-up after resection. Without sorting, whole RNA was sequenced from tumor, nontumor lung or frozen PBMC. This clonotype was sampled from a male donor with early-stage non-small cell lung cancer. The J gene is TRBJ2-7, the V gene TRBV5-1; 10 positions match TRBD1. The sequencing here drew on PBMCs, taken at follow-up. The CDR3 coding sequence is TGCGCCAGCAGCGTGGACAGGGGGTCCTACGAGCAGTACTTC. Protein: CASSVDRGSYEQYF.